Reported below is one T cell receptor beta chain. Its antigen remains unknown. The entry originates in a study of cytotoxic CD8 clonotypes in ibrutinib-treated CLL. Across the study: Investigators reported approximately 25 partial and 2 complete responses; after median about 70 months, about 15 patients remained remitted and approximately twelve progressed.

The method was immunoSEQ multiplex PCR; TCRdb's version includes in-frame clones alone and lacks a portion of them. The sample lists some 350,000 clones, 67% occurring once. Findings and caveats of the study: Increased clonality at ibrutinib response gave way to a return toward baseline at progression. Patients with sustained remission and those progressing were sampled at differing times.

This sequence was found in a human donor with chronic lymphocytic leukemia. This sample comprised PBMCs, obtained after 36 months of ibrutinib treatment.

CDR3 DNA sequence: TGTGCCAGCAGCCCCCGGACTAGCGGGGGGCACGCCTACAATGAGCAGTTCTTC. This translates into CASSPRTSGGHAYNEQFF. The genes are TRBV9 and TRBJ2-1; 14 bases match TRBD2. Losses at the gene ends were 4 bases for V and 2 bases for J; bases not matched to a gene: 8. The germline gives CDR1 SGDLS, CDR2 YYNGEE. This CDR3 has 18 residues.